What follows is one TCR beta chain and its context. As yet, its antigen is unknown. This record comes from a study of identical twins. Study findings and constraints: Zero-insertion analyses could be partly confounded by invariant MAIT and iNKT cells.

Healthy Caucasian donors formed the entire cohort. After template switching added a universal primer site, the resulting cDNA carried unique molecular identifiers. TCRdb used MiXCR to reprocess the 5' RACE reads, holding one entry per CDR3 protein. The sample includes 1.5 million to 2 million distinct CDR3 sequences, about 30% of them seen just once. The CDR3 covers 15 residues. Germline V gene data show CDR1 as DFQATT and CDR2 as SNEGSKA (reference sequence). The V and J ends lost 2 bases and 3 bases, in that order; junction bases with no gene match: 4. The TCR was taken from a newborn girl in good health. This rearrangement joins TRBV20-1 to TRBJ2-1; TRBD2 agrees at 10 bases. Sequenced sample: cord blood. The CDR3, as DNA: TGCAGTGCTAGAAGGTCTAGCGGGGGCTACAATGAGCAGTTCTTC. Its protein is CSARRSSGGYNEQFF.